The 25 T cell receptor beta chains below all came from one sample that was sequenced in a study of radiation and T cells in renal cell carcinoma. This sample's time point: baseline pretreatment blood. Treatment described: 15 Gy SBRT to primary tumor, nephrectomy 4 weeks later. Produced via immunoSEQ multiplex PCR; TCRdb's table is partial and in-frame only. This table holds some 110,000 clones, about four fifths found once. The input for sequencing was blood, taken from a patient whose treatment included radiotherapy and nephrectomy. These receptors were taken from a woman in her sixties with renal cell carcinoma.

The chain uses TRBV28 and TRBJ2-3; 8 nucleotides match TRBD1. Germline CDR1 MDHEN, CDR2 SYDVKM. The CDR3 loop spans 15 amino acids. V gave up 6 bases and J gave up 5 bases; unmatched junction bases: 10. CDR3 coding DNA: TGTGCCAGCAGCGAGCCCAGGGGGCCAGGAGATACGCAGTATTTT. Its translation is CASSEPRGPGDTQYF.

The chain has TRBV13 and TRBJ2-1; TRBD1 agrees at 9 bases. Germline CDR1 is PRHDT and CDR2 is FYEKMQ (reference sequence). There are 14 residues in the CDR3. V dropped 5 bases and J dropped 6; count of bases not matched to a gene: 5. CDR3 bases: TGTGCCAGCAGCATCCGGACAGGGGCCAATGAGCAGTTCTTC. Its translation is CASSIRTGANEQFF.

The V and J genes are TRBV10-3 and TRBJ1-6; D uncertain. The CDR3 extends over 17 amino acids. The germline V gene has CDR1 ENHRY and CDR2 SYGVKD. V dropped 2 bases and J dropped 0 bases, with 11 bases sitting between them. The CDR3 is CAISEPEGSSYNSPLHF. The CDR3 nucleotides are TGTGCCATCAGTGAGCCCGAAGGTAGCTCCTATAATTCACCCCTCCACTTT.

This chain links TRBV9 with TRBJ2-5; 10 nucleotides agree with TRBD1. V gave up 0 bases and J gave up 4 bases; unmatched junction bases: 9. The CDR3 has 17 amino acids. Germline V lookup: CDR1 SGDLS, CDR2 YYNGEE. The CDR3 DNA follows: TGTGCCAGCAGCGTAGCTACGGGACAGGGGCCTCGAGAGACCCAGTACTTC. Its protein product is CASSVATGQGPRETQYF.

CDR3 DNA: TGTGCCAGCAGCTCGGGACTAGCGGGAGGGACCGGGGAGCTGTTTTTT. It specifies CASSSGLAGGTGELFF. The chain joins TRBV7-3 to TRBJ2-2, with 16 bases aligning to TRBD2. This CDR3 contains 16 residues. V dropped 4 bases and J dropped 5; count of bases not matched to a gene: 1. CDR1 SGHTA and CDR2 FQGTGA come from the germline V gene.

The rearrangement links TRBV6-1 to TRBJ1-5; unclear D gene. Germline CDR1 MNHNS, CDR2 SASEGT. The ends were cut back, 2 bases at V and 5 bases at J, with 10 bases in the middle. CDR3 length: 14 residues. CDR3 protein: CASSEWFGDQPQHF. The CDR3 region has the DNA TGTGCCAGCAGTGAATGGTTCGGTGATCAGCCCCAGCATTTT.

This clone came up a few times. The rearrangement uses TRBV6-5 and TRBJ1-2; the match to TRBD1 covers 9 bases. V lost 6 bases to trimming and J lost 6 bases; unmatched junction nucleotides: 8. Germline loops: CDR1 MNHEY, CDR2 SVGAGI. The CDR3 is 14 residues long. As DNA, the CDR3 is TGTGCCAGCAGCCTACAGGGGGCGAAGCATGGCTACACCTTC. Translated, it gives CASSLQGAKHGYTF.

The rearrangement links TRBV4-3 to TRBJ2-2; D is undetermined. Germline lookup yields CDR1 LGHNA and CDR2 YSLEER. The V end lost 0 bases, the J end lost 5 bases, and 13 bases lay between the germline ends. This CDR3 is built from 16 residues. The DNA of the CDR3 is TGCGCCAGCAGCCAAGATCTGGCCCCTAGAACCGGGGAGCTGTTTTTT. Amino acids: CASSQDLAPRTGELFF.

This chain connects TRBV9 to TRBJ2-1, with TRBD1 identical over 12 bases. V gave up 4 bases and J gave up 10 bases; unmatched junction bases: 12. The CDR3 runs to 16 residues. Per the germline V gene, CDR1 is SGDLS and CDR2 is YYNGEE. Here the CDR3 reads CASSLNPGQGAQEQFF. CDR3 nucleotides: TGTGCCAGCAGCTTAAATCCGGGACAGGGGGCGCAGGAGCAGTTCTTC.

The chain recombines TRBV7-9 with TRBJ2-3; 7 bases match TRBD2. The CDR3 contains 16 residues. Trimming cost V 2 bases and J 0 bases; bases outside gene matches: 5. Germline V gene data show CDR1 as SEHNR and CDR2 as FQNEAQ (reference sequence). CDR3 region: CASSLSRRGSTDTQYF. For the CDR3, the DNA is TGTGCCAGCAGCTTAAGTCGGCGGGGGAGCACAGATACGCAGTATTTT.

The rearrangement uses TRBV14 and TRBJ1-2; no reliable D call. This CDR3 is built from 13 residues. CDR1 is SGHDN, CDR2 FVKESK, per germline. V lost 2 bases and J lost 5, with 9 bases in between. The CDR3 region has the DNA TGTGCCAGCAGCCAAATTGGAGGGTATGGCTACACCTTC. This encodes CASSQIGGYGYTF. The variable domain in full, with the rest retrieved from reference TRBV14 and TRBJ1-2, is EAGVTQFPSHSVIEKGQTVTLRCDPISGHDNLYWYRRVMGKEIKFLLHFVKESKQDESGMPNNRFLAERTGGTYSTLKVQPAELEDSGVYFCASSQIGGYGYTFGSGTRLTVV.

J is TRBJ2-7 and V is TRBV15; a possible D gene is TRBD2 (6 bases). Germline CDR1 is LNHNV and CDR2 is YYDKDF (reference sequence). The CDR3 spans 15 residues. V was pared by 0 bases and J by 7 bases, with 16 bases between. In DNA form, the CDR3 reads TGTGCCACCAGCAGAGAGTGGCAGGGAGGCGTTGAGCAGTACTTC. Its protein is CATSREWQGGVEQYF.

This clone was seen a single time. The V call is TRBV10-3, the J call TRBJ2-1; TRBD1 aligns across 9 bases. Germline CDR1 and CDR2: ENHRY and SYGVKD. The CDR3 consists of 17 residues. J gave up 0 bases and V 5 bases, and 8 bases lay outside the gene matches. CDR3 nucleotide sequence: TGTGCCATCAGTTCCGGGACAGGGAGAGGCTCCTACAATGAGCAGTTCTTC. Its protein is CAISSGTGRGSYNEQFF.

This clone has just a few counts. The V and J genes are TRBV19 and TRBJ2-7; D is perhaps TRBD1 (6 bases). There are 14 residues in the CDR3. From germline, CDR1 is LNHDA and CDR2 SQIVND (reference sequence). Trimming stripped 5 bases from V and 2 bases from J, with 13 bases between. CDR3 in amino acids: CASSPQGPAYEQYF. In nucleotides, the CDR3 is TGTGCCAGTAGTCCCCAGGGGCCCGCCTACGAGCAGTACTTC.

This clone was seen at least ten times. V usage is TRBV29-1 and J usage is TRBJ2-1, with D possibly TRBD2 on 5 matching bases. CDR1 is SQVTM and CDR2 is ANQGSEA in the germline V gene. The CDR3 runs 15 residues. V lost 1 base and J 4 bases, leaving 14 bases between the germline ends. The CDR3 nucleotides are TGCAGCGTTGAAGTATACGCGGACTTTTACAATGAGCAGTTCTTC. Protein: CSVEVYADFYNEQFF.

The genes are TRBV18 and TRBJ1-1; D possibly corresponds to TRBD1 (5 bases). Germline V gives CDR1 KGHSH, CDR2 LQKENI. The V end was cut by 6 bases, the J end by 6 bases, with 11 bases between. The CDR3 is 12 residues long. The DNA for the CDR3 is TGTGCCAGCTCTCGACAGTTCTCTGAAGCTTTCTTT. Its protein product is CASSRQFSEAFF.

J is TRBJ1-4 and V is TRBV4-1, with D possibly being TRBD1 (6 bases). Germline lookup yields CDR1 MGHRA and CDR2 YSYEKL. Trimming stripped 0 bases from V and 7 bases from J, with 12 bases between. CDR3 length equals 15 residues. CDR3 DNA: TGCGCCAGCAGCCAAGATCGGGGGGCTGGTGAAAAACTGTTTTTT. Amino acid sequence: CASSQDRGAGEKLFF.

The chain uses TRBV9 and TRBJ2-3; D is possibly TRBD1 (6 bases). Germline V CDR1 and CDR2: SGDLS, YYNGEE. CDR3 length: 16 residues. V gave up 8 bases and J gave up 0 bases, with 19 bases separating them. The CDR3 here is CASTAGQRLSTDTQYF. In DNA form, the CDR3 reads TGTGCCAGTACGGCCGGACAGAGGTTGAGCACAGATACGCAGTATTTT.

This rearrangement joins TRBV29-1 to TRBJ2-7; a weak D match, TRBD1 (5 bases). Germline-derived CDR1 and CDR2 are SQVTM and ANQGSEA. The CDR3 loop spans 13 amino acids. V lost 3 bases and J 2 bases, leaving 11 bases between the germline ends. CDR3 region: CSVDRVGTYEQYF. The DNA of the CDR3 is TGCAGCGTTGACAGGGTCGGTACCTACGAGCAGTACTTC.

The CDR3 nucleotides are TGTGCCAGCAGTACGTGGGGGTACAATGAGCAGTTCTTC. Translation: CASSTWGYNEQFF. The chain is built from TRBV6-5 and TRBJ2-1; D is tentatively TRBD1 or TRBD2 (5 bases each). Trimming pared 5 bases from V and 4 bases from J, leaving 9 bases between. The CDR3 extends over 13 amino acids. Germline V lookup: CDR1 MNHEY, CDR2 SVGAGI.

The chain joins TRBV25-1 to TRBJ2-1; TRBD1 agrees at 11 bases. V lost 6 bases to trimming and J lost 4 bases; unmatched junction nucleotides: 5. Germline lookup yields CDR1 MGHDK and CDR2 SYGVNS. The CDR3 length is 15 residues. The CDR3 DNA sequence: TGTGCCAGCAGAGTCGGACAGGGGGCTTACAATGAGCAGTTCTTC. Translated, it gives CASRVGQGAYNEQFF.

The gene calls are TRBV7-2 and TRBJ1-5; tentative D call: TRBD1 (6 bases). The CDR3 spans 13 residues. Trimming shortened V by 5 bases and J by 5 bases, and 10 bases separated the two germline ends. CDR1 SGHTA and CDR2 FQGNSA come from the germline V gene. The CDR3 DNA follows: TGTGCCAGCAGCCCGGACAGCGATCAGCCCCAGCATTTT. It codes for CASSPDSDQPQHF. Filled out from reference TRBV7-2 and TRBJ1-5, the complete variable domain reads GAGVSQSPSNKVTEKGKDVELRCDPISGHTALYWYRQSLGQGLEFLIYFQGNSAPDKSGLPSDRFSAERTGGSVSTLTIQRTQQEDSAVYLCASSPDSDQPQHFGDGTRLSIL.

The CDR3 DNA is TGTGCCAGCAGCTTAGCCCCCTTGACAGGGGGTGGCGAGACCCAGTACTTC. It yields the protein CASSLAPLTGGGETQYF. The gene calls are TRBV7-3 and TRBJ2-5; 9 nucleotides agree with TRBD1. The V segment lost 2 bases and the J segment 5 bases; nucleotides outside the gene matches: 12. The CDR3 is 17 residues long. Germline V lookup: CDR1 SGHTA, CDR2 FQGTGA.

This clone was found a few times. J is TRBJ1-5 and V is TRBV6-5; D is ambiguous. Germline assignment: CDR1 MNHEY and CDR2 SVGAGI. This CDR3 has 13 amino acids. Trimming pared 8 bases from V and 0 bases from J, leaving 8 bases between. For the CDR3, the DNA is TGTGCCAGCGCAGCTAATAGCAATCAGCCCCAGCATTTT. It codes for CASAANSNQPQHF.

CDR3 sequence: CASSRPGLGAYEQYF. Written as DNA, the CDR3 is TGTGCCAGCAGCCGACCGGGCCTTGGGGCCTACGAGCAGTACTTC. The V gene is TRBV6-5, the J gene TRBJ2-7; D gene uncertain. CDR3 length: 15 amino acids. Germline V gene sequence: CDR1 MNHEY, CDR2 SVGAGI. V was trimmed by 6 bases and J by 2 bases, leaving 17 bases between them.